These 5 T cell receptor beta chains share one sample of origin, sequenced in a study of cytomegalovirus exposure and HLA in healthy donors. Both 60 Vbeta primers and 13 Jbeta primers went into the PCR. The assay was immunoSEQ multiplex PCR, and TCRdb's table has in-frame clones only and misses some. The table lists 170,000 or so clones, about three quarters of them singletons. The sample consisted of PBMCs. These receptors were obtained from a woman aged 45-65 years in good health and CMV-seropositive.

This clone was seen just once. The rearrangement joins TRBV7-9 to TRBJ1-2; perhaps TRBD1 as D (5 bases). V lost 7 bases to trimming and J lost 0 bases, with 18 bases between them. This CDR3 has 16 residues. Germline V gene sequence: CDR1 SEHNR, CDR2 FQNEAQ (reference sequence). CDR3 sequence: CASNVGQSTSNYGYTF. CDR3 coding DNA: TGTGCCAGCAACGTTGGACAATCAACCTCTAACTATGGCTACACCTTC.

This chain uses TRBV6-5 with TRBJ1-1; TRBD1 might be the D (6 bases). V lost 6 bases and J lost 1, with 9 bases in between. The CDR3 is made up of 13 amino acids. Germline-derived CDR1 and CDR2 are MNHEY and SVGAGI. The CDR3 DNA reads TGTGCCAGCAGGTCGACAGGGAACACTGAAGCTTTCTTT. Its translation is CASRSTGNTEAFF.

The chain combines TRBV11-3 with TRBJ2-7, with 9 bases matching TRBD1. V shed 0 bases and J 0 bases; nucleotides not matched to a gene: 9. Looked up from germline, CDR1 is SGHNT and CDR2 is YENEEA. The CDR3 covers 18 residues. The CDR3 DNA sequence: TGTGCCAGCAGCTTAGAGACAGGGGGTTCTTTCAGCTCCTACGAGCAGTACTTC. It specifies CASSLETGGSFSSYEQYF.

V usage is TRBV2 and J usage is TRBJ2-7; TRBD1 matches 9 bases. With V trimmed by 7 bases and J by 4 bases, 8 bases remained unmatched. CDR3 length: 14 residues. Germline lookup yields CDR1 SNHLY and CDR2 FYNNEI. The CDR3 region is CASKGGTGSYEQYF. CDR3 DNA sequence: TGTGCCAGCAAGGGAGGGACAGGGTCTTACGAGCAGTACTTC.

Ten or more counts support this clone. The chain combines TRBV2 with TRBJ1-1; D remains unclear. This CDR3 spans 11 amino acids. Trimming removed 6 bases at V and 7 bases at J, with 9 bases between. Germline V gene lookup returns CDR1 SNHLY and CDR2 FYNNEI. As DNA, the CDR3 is TGTGCCAGCAGGAGGAACGGTGAAGCTTTCTTT. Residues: CASRRNGEAFF. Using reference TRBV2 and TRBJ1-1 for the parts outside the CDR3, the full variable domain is EPEVTQTPSHQVTQMGQEVILRCVPISNHLYFYWYRQILGQKVEFLVSFYNNEISEKSEIFDDQFSVERPDGSNFTLKIRSTKLEDSAMYFCASRRNGEAFFGQGTRLTVV.